A selection of T cell receptor beta chains follows, all from one sample in a study of Graves' ophthalmopathy and Graves' hyperthyroidism. TCRdb re-called the multiplex PCR reads through MiXCR, storing one row per CDR3 protein. The data contain hundreds of thousands of distinct CDR3 sequences, about two fifths of them seen just once; the ten biggest clones take up over 2.5%. The sequenced material came from peripheral blood. The receptors stem from an adult man with Graves' ophthalmopathy. The CDR3 runs from the conserved cysteine through the conserved F or W. A D gene is named only where the DNA matches it firmly. Some rows have no size entry. The others give once, few or many, or a class for an expanded clone.

V: TRBV19
J: TRBJ1-2
D: .
size: many
CDR3: CAIVDAGLDGYTF
DNA: TGTGCCATCGTCGACGCCGGGCTCGATGGCTACACCTTC

V: TRBV25-1
J: TRBJ2-7
D: TRBD1
size: .
CDR3: CASSQDRGRDEQYF
DNA: TGTGCCAGCAGCCAAGACAGGGGGAGAGACGAGCAGTACTTC

V: TRBV6-1
J: TRBJ2-5
D: .
size: many
CDR3: CASIRTDRETQYF
DNA: TGTGCCAGCATTCGGACAGATCGAGAGACCCAGTACTTC

V: TRBV20-1
J: TRBJ1-2
D: .
size: many
CDR3: CSARARDDGYGYTF
DNA: TGCAGTGCTAGAGCCAGGGACGATGGCTATGGCTACACCTTC

V: TRBV10-3
J: TRBJ1-3
D: .
size: many
CDR3: CAISERFLAGHSGNTIYF
DNA: TGTGCCATCAGTGAACGGTTCTTAGCTGGACACTCTGGAAACACCATATATTTT

V: TRBV29-1
J: TRBJ2-7
D: TRBD1
size: .
CDR3: CSVASSGQGFYEQYF
DNA: TGCAGCGTTGCTTCTTCGGGACAGGGCTTCTACGAGCAGTACTTC

V: TRBV10-3
J: TRBJ1-1
D: .
size: few
CDR3: CASRRIKNTEAFF
DNA: TGTGCCAGCAGAAGGATAAAGAACACTGAAGCTTTCTTT

V: TRBV29-1
J: TRBJ1-2
D: .
size: .
CDR3: CSVGSGRYGYTF
DNA: TGCAGCGTAGGATCCGGGCGGTATGGCTACACCTTC

V: TRBV7-9
J: TRBJ2-7
D: .
size: many
CDR3: CASTKGGVEQYF
DNA: TGTGCCAGCACAAAAGGGGGAGTGGAGCAGTACTTC

V: TRBV15
J: TRBJ1-1
D: .
size: .
CDR3: CATSRNSRMNTEAFF
DNA: TGTGCCACCAGCCGGAACAGCCGAATGAACACTGAAGCTTTCTTT

V: TRBV18
J: TRBJ2-7
D: TRBD2
size: .
CDR3: CASASGGYEQYF
DNA: TGTGCCAGCGCTAGCGGGGGCTACGAGCAGTACTTC

V: TRBV7-9
J: TRBJ1-4
D: .
size: .
CDR3: CASRRVGGQNEKLFF
DNA: TGCGCCAGCCGCCGTGTAGGGGGGCAGAATGAAAAACTGTTTTTT

V: TRBV7-8
J: TRBJ1-1
D: .
size: many
CDR3: CASSLGGVGGEAFF
DNA: TGTGCCAGCAGCTTAGGGGGGGTAGGGGGTGAAGCTTTCTTT

V: TRBV27
J: TRBJ1-1
D: .
size: .
CDR3: CASSPSTATSGAFF
DNA: TGTGCCAGCAGTCCGTCGACGGCGACCAGTGGGGCTTTCTTT

V: TRBV7-9
J: TRBJ2-2
D: .
size: many
CDR3: CASPANVPGELFF
DNA: TGTGCCAGCCCTGCCAACGTTCCCGGGGAGCTGTTTTTT